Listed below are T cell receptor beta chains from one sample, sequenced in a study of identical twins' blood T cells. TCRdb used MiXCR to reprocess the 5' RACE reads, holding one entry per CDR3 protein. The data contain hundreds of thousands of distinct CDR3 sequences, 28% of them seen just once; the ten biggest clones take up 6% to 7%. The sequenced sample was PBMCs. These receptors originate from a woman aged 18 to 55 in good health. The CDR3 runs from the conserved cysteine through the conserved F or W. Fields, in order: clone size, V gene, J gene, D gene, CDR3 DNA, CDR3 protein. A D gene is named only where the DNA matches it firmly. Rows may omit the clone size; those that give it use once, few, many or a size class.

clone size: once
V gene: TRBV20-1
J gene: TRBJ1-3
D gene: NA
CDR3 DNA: TGCGGTGCCCCAGGGTTCGGAAACACCATATATTTT
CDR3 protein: CGAPGFGNTIYF

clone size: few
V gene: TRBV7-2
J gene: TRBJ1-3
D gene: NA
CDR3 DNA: TGTGCCAGCAGCTTTGGGTCGCAAGACTCTGGAAACACCATATATTTT
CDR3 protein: CASSFGSQDSGNTIYF

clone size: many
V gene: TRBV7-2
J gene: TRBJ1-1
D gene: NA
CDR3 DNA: TGTGCCAGCACCCTTCACCTGCAGGGCACTGAAGCTTTCTTT
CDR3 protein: CASTLHLQGTEAFF

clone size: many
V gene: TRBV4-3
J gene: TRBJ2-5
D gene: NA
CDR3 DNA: TGCGCCAGCAGCCAAGATAGTGAAAGGGTGGGGACCCAGTACTTC
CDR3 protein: CASSQDSERVGTQYF

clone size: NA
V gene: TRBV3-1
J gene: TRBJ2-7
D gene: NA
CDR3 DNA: TGTGCCAGCAGCCCAGTCCCAGGGTTCCCCTACGAGCAGTACTTC
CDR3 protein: CASSPVPGFPYEQYF

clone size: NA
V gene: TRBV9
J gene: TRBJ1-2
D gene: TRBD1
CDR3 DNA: TGTGCCAGCAGCGTAGCCCTTCGGACAGGGGACGGCTACACCTTC
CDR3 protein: CASSVALRTGDGYTF

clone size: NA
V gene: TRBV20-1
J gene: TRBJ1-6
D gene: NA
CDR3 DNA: TGCAGTGCTAGAGAGGCGGCCTATAATTCACCCCTCCACTTT
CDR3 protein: CSAREAAYNSPLHF

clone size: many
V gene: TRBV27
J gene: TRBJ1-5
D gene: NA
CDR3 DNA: TGTGCCAGCAGTCCCCGGGCCCCCCTGTCCCAGCATTTT
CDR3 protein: CASSPRAPLSQHF

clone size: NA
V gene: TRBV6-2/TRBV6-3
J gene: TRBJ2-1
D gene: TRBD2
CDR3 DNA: TGTGCCGGCAGTTACGCGGGGGACTACAATGAGCAGTTCTTC
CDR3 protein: CAGSYAGDYNEQFF

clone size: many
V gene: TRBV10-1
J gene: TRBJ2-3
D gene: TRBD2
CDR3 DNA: TGCGCCAGCAGTGATAGCGGGAGGGCCTCAGATACGCAGTATTTT
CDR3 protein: CASSDSGRASDTQYF